In its sample, the clone carrying this T cell receptor beta chain was seen many times. Individually, TCR cDNA molecules were each labelled with a unique molecular identifier. From the 5' RACE reads, TCRdb called clonotypes with MiXCR, one entry per CDR3 protein. The data hold 50,000 to 60,000 distinct CDR3 sequences, with 7.4% observed a single time. The source of the sample is a study of spatial heterogeneity in lung cancer. In the study overall: Beta-chain sequences were consistently detected more often than alpha-chain sequences.

The time point: blood at routine non-recurrence follow-up after resection. Tumor, nontumor lung or frozen PBMC supplied whole RNA, sequenced without sorting. V lost 4 bases and J lost 5; bases outside the gene matches: 7. Germline CDR1 SEHNR, CDR2 FQNEAQ (reference sequence). The CDR3 consists of 15 residues. The TCR sequence derives from a female donor with early-stage non-small cell lung cancer. The chain combines TRBV7-9 with TRBJ1-2, with TRBD1 matching over 10 bases. Sequenced material: PBMCs, taken at follow-up. The CDR3, as DNA: TGTGCCAGCAGCTATGGGACAGGGGCAGGATATGGCTACACCTTC. Translation gives CASSYGTGAGYGYTF.